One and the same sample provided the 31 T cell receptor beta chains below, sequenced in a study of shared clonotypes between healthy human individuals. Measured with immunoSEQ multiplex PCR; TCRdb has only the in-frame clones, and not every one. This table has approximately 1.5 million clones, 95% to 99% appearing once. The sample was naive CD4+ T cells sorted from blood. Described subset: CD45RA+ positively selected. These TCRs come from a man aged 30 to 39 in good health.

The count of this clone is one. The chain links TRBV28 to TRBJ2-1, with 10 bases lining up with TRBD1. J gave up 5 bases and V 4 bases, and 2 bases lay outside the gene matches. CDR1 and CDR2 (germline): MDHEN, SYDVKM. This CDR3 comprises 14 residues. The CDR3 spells CASSSGTGDNEQFF. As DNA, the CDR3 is TGTGCCAGCAGTTCCGGGACAGGGGACAATGAGCAGTTCTTC.

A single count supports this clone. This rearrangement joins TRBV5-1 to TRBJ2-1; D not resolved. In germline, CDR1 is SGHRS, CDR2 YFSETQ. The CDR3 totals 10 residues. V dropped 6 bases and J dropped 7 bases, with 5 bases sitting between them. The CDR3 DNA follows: TGCGCCAGCACGGTGAATGAGCAGTTCTTC. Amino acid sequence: CASTVNEQFF.

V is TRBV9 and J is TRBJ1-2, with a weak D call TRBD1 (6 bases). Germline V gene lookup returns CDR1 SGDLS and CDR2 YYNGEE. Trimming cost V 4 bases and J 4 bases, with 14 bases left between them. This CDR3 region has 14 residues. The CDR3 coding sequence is TGTGCCAGCAGCACCCAGGCGGACAGCTATGGCTACACCTTC. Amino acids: CASSTQADSYGYTF.

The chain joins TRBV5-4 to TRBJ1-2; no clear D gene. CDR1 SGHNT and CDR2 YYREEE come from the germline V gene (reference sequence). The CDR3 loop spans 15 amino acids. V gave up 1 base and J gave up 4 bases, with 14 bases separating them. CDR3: CASSLPGSRLYGYTF. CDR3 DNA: TGTGCCAGCAGCTTGCCGGGTAGTCGTCTCTATGGCTACACCTTC.

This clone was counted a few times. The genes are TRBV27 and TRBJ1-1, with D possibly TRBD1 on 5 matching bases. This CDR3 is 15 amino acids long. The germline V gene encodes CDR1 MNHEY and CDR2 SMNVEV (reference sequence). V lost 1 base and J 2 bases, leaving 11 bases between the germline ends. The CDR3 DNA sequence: TGTGCCAGCAGTTTATTCCCGGGACCTAACACTGAAGCTTTCTTT. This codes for CASSLFPGPNTEAFF.

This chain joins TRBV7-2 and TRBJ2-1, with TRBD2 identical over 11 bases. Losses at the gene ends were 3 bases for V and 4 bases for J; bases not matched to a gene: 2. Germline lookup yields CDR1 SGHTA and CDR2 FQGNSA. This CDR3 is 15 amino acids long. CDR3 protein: CASSLTSGVYNEQFF. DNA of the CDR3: TGTGCCAGCAGCTTGACTAGCGGGGTGTACAATGAGCAGTTCTTC. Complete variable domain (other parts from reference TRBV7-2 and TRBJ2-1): GAGVSQSPSNKVTEKGKDVELRCDPISGHTALYWYRQSLGQGLEFLIYFQGNSAPDKSGLPSDRFSAERTGGSVSTLTIQRTQQEDSAVYLCASSLTSGVYNEQFFGPGTRLTVL.

The DNA for the CDR3 is TGTGCCAGCAGTTCCGCCGGGACAGAGATCTCCTACGAGCAGTACTTC. Translation: CASSSAGTEISYEQYF. This chain uses TRBV28 with TRBJ2-7; 7 positions agree with TRBD1. CDR3 size: 16 residues. The V segment lost 4 bases and the J segment 0 bases; nucleotides outside the gene matches: 9. CDR1 and CDR2 (germline): MDHEN, SYDVKM.

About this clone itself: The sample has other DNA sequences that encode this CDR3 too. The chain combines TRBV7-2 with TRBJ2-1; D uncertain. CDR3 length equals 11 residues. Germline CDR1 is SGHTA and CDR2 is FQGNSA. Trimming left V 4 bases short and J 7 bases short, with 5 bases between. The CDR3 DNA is TGTGCCAGCAGCTCAAGGAATGAGCAGTTCTTC. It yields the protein CASSSRNEQFF. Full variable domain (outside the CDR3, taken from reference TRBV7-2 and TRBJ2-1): GAGVSQSPSNKVTEKGKDVELRCDPISGHTALYWYRQSLGQGLEFLIYFQGNSAPDKSGLPSDRFSAERTGGSVSTLTIQRTQQEDSAVYLCASSSRNEQFFGPGTRLTVL.

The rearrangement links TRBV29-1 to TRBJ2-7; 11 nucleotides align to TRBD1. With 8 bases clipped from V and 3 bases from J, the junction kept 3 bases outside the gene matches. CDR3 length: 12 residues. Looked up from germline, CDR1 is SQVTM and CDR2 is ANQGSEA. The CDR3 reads CSTGTGGYEQYF. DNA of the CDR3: TGCAGCACTGGGACAGGGGGCTACGAGCAGTACTTC.

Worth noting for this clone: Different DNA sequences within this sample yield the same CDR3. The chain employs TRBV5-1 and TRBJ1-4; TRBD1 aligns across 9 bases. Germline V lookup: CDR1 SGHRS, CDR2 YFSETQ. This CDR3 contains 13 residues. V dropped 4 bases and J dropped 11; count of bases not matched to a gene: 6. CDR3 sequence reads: CASSLGQGGKLFF. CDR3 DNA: TGCGCCAGCAGCCTGGGACAGGGCGGCAAACTGTTTTTT.

The CDR3 DNA is TGTGCCAGCAGCCGGACAGCCCTACTCCTGGGGACCGGGGAGCTGTTTTTT. This translates into CASSRTALLLGTGELFF. The rearrangement joins TRBV14 to TRBJ2-2; a weak D match, TRBD1 (6 bases). Trimming removed 4 bases at V and 5 bases at J, with 20 bases between. CDR3 length: 17 amino acids. In germline, CDR1 is SGHDN, CDR2 FVKESK.

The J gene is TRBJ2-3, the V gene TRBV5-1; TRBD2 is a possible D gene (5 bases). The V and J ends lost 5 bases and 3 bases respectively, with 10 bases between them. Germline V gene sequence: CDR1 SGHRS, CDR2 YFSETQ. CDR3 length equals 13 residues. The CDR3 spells CASRKWETDTQYF. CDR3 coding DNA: TGCGCCAGCAGAAAGTGGGAGACAGATACGCAGTATTTT.

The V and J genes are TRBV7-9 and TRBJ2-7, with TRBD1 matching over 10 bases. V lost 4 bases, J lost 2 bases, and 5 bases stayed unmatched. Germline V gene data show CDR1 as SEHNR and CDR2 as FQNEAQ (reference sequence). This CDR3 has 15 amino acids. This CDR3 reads CASSWTGGLAYEQYF. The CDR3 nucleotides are TGTGCCAGCAGCTGGACAGGGGGGCTAGCCTACGAGCAGTACTTC. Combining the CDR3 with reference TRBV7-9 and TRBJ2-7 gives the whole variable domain DTGVSQNPRHKITKRGQNVTFRCDPISEHNRLYWYRQTLGQGPEFLTYFQNEAQLEKSRLLSDRFSAERPKGSFSTLEIQRTEQGDSAMYLCASSWTGGLAYEQYFGPGTRLTVT.

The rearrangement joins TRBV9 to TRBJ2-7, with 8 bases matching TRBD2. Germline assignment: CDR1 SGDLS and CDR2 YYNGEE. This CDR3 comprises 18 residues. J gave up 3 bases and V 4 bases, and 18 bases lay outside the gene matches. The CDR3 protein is CASSPGGQGKGANYEQYF. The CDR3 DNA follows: TGTGCCAGCAGCCCGGGGGGGCAGGGAAAAGGGGCCAACTACGAGCAGTACTTC.

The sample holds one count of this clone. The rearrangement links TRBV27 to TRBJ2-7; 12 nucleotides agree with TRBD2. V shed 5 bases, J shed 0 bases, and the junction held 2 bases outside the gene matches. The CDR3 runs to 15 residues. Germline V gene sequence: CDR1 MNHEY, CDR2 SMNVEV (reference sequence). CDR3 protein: CASSPTSGSSYEQYF. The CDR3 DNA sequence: TGTGCCAGCAGTCCGACTAGCGGGAGCTCCTACGAGCAGTACTTC.

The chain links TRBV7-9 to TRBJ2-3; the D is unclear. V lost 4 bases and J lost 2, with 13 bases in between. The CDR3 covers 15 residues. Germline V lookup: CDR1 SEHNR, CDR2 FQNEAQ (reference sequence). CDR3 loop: CASSSPTGLTDTQYF. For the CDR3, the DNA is TGTGCCAGCAGCTCTCCAACCGGCCTCACAGATACGCAGTATTTT.

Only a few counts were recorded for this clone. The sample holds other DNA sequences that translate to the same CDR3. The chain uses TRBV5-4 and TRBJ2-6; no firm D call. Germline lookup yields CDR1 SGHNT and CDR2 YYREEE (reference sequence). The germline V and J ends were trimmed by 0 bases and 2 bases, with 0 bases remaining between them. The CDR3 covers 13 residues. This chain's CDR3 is CASSLAGANVLTF. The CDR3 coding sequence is TGTGCCAGCAGCTTGGCTGGGGCCAACGTCCTGACTTTC.

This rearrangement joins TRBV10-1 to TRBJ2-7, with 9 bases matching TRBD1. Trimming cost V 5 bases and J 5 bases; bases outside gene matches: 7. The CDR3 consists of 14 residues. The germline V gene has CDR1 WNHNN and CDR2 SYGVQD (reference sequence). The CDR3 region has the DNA TGCGCCAGCAGTCCCAGGGACAGGGACCACGAGCAGTACTTC. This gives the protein CASSPRDRDHEQYF.

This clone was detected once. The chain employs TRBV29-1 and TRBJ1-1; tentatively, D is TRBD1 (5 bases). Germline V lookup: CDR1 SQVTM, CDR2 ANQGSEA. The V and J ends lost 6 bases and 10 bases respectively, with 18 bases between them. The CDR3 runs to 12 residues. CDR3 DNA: TGCAGCGTCGCCAGCGAGGGGACTAGAGCTTTCTTT. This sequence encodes CSVASEGTRAFF.

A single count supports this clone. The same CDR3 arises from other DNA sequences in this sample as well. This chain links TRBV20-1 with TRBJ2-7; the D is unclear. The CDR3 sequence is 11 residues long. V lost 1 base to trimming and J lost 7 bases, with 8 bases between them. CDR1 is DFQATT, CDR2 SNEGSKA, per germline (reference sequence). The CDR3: CSARGVGEQYF. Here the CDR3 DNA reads TGCAGTGCTAGAGGGGTAGGTGAGCAGTACTTC.

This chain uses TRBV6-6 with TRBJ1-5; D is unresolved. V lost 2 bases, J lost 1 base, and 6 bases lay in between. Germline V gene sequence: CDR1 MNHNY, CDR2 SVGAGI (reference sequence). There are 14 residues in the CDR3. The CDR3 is CASSYLQSNQPQHF. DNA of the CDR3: TGTGCCAGCAGTTACCTCCAAAGCAATCAGCCCCAGCATTTT.

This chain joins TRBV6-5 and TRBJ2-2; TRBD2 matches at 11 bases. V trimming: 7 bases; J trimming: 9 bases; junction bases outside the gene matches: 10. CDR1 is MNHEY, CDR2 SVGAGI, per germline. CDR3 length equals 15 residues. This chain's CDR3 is CASTSSGRAVRELFF. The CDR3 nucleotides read TGTGCCAGCACGAGTAGCGGGAGGGCCGTACGGGAGCTGTTTTTT.

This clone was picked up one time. The CDR3 is CASLLSGGGYEQYF. DNA of the CDR3: TGCGCCAGCTTATTATCGGGAGGGGGGTACGAGCAGTACTTC. The chain combines TRBV10-2 with TRBJ2-7; 8 bases agree with TRBD2. The germline CDR1 and CDR2 sequences are WSHSY and SAAADI. The CDR3 is 14 amino acids. After removal of 8 bases from V and 4 bases from J, the junction contained 10 bases not matched to a gene.

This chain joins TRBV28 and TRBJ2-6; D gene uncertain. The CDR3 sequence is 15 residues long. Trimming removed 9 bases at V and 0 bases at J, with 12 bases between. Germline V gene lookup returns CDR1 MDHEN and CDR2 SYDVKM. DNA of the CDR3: TGTGCCAGTAGACCAGGCTCCTCTGGGGCCAACGTCCTGACTTTC. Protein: CASRPGSSGANVLTF.

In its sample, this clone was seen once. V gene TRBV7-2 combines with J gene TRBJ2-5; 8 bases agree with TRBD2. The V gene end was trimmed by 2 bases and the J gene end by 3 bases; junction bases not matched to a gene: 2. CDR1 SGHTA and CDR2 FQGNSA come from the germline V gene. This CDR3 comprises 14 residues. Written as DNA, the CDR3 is TGTGCCAGCAGCTTACAAGCGGGGGAAGAGACCCAGTACTTC. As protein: CASSLQAGEETQYF.

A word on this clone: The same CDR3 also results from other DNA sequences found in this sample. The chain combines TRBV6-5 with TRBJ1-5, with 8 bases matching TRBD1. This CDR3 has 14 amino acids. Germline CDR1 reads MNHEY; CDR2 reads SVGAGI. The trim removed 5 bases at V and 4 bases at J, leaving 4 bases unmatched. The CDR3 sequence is CASSPRTGNQPQHF. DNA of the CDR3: TGTGCCAGCAGTCCCCGGACAGGGAATCAGCCCCAGCATTTT.

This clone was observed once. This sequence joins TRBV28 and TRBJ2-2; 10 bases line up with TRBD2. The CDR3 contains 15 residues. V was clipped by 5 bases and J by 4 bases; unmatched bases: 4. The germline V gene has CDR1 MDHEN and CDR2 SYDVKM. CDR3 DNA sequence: TGTGCCAGCAGTGCACTAGCGGGAACCACCGGGGAGCTGTTTTTT. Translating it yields CASSALAGTTGELFF.

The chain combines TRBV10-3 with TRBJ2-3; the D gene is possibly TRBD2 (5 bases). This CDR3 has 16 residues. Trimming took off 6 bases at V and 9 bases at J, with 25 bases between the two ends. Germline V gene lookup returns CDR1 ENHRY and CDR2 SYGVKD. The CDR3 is CAISPPGSRGVETQYF. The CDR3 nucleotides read TGTGCCATCAGCCCCCCGGGGAGCAGAGGAGTAGAGACGCAGTATTTT.

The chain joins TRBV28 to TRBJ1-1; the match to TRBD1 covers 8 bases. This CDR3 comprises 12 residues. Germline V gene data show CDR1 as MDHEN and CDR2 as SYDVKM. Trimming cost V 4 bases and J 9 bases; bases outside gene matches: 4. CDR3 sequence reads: CASSSRDRQAFF. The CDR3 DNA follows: TGTGCCAGCAGTTCTCGGGACAGGCAAGCTTTCTTT.

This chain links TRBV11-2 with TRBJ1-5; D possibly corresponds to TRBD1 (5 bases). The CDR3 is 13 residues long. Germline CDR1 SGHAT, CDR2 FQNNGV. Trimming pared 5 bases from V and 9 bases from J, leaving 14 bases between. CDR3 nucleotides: TGTGCCAGCAGCCTACAGGTAGAGGGGCCCCAGCATTTT. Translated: CASSLQVEGPQHF.

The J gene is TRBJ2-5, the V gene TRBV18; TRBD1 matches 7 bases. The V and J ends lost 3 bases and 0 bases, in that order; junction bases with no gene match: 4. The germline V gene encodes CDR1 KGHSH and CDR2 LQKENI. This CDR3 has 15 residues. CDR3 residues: CASSPGQPYQETQYF. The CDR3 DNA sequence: TGTGCCAGCTCACCGGGACAGCCGTACCAAGAGACCCAGTACTTC. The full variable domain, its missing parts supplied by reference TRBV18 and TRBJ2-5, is NAGVMQNPRHLVRRRGQEARLRCSPMKGHSHVYWYRQLPEEGLKFMVYLQKENIIDESGMPKERFSAEFPKEGPSILRIQQVVRGDSAAYFCASSPGQPYQETQYFGPGTRLLVL.